This T cell receptor (beta chain) was retrieved from a study of T cells and Merkel cell carcinoma outcomes. Study-wide findings and caveats: Repertoire plus T-cell density reportedly predicted Merkel cell carcinoma outcomes.

About this clone itself: What it recognizes is unknown.

Between the trimmed V and J ends, which lost 0 bases and 4 bases, there was a span of 11 bases. The CDR3 length is 15 residues. Per germline, CDR1 SEHNR and CDR2 FQNEAQ (reference sequence). The assay was immunoSEQ multiplex PCR, and TCRdb's table has in-frame clones only and misses some. This sample carries roughly 6,500 clones, 90% of them seen once, and the ten largest clones take around 2.8%. The receptor was derived from a human donor with Merkel cell carcinoma. The rearrangement uses TRBV7-9 and TRBJ2-3; the D gene is possibly TRBD1 (5 bases). Sample: tumor tissue from Merkel cell carcinoma. In DNA, the CDR3 is TGTGCCAGCAGCTTAGCGGGCACAGGAGCAGATACGCAGTATTTT. It translates to CASSLAGTGADTQYF.